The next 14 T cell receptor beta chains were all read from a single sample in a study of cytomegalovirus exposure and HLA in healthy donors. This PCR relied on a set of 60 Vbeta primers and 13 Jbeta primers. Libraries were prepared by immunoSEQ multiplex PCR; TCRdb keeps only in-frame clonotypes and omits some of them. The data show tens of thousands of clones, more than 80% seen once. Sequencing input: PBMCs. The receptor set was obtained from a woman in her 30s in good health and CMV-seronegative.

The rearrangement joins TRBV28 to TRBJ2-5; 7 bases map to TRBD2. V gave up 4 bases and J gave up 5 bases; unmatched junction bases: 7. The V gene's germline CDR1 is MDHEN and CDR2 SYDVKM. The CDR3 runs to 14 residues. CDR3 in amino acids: CASSSRWGGETQYF. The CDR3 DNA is TGTGCCAGCAGTTCCCGTTGGGGGGGGGAGACCCAGTACTTC.

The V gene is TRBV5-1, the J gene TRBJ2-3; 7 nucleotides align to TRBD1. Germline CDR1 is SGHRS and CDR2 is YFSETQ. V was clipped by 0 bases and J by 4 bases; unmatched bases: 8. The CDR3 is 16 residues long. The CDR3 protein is CASSLDDRVWPDTQYF. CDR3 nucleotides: TGCGCCAGCAGCTTGGATGACAGGGTCTGGCCAGATACGCAGTATTTT.

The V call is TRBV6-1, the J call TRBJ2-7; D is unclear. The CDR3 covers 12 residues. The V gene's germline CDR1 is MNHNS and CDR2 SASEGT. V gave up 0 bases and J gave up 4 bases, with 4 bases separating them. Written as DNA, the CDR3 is TGTGCCAGCAGTGAAGCGAGGTACGAGCAGTACTTC. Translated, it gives CASSEARYEQYF.

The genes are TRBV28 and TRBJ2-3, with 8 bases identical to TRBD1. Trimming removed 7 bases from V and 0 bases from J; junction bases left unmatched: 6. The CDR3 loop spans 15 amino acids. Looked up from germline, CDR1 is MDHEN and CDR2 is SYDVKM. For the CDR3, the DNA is TGTGCCAGCACCCCCAGGGGGCTAAGCACAGATACGCAGTATTTT. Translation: CASTPRGLSTDTQYF. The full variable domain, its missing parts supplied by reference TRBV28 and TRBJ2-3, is DVKVTQSSRYLVKRTGEKVFLECVQDMDHENMFWYRQDPGLGLRLIYFSYDVKMKEKGDIPEGYSVSREKKERFSLILESASTNQTSMYLCASTPRGLSTDTQYFGPGTRLTVL.

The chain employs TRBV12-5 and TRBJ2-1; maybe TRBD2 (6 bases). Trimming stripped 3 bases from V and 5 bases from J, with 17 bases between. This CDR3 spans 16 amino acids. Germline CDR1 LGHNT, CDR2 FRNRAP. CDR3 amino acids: CASGFAPGTGHNEQFF. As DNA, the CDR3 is TGTGCTAGTGGTTTTGCCCCCGGGACTGGCCACAATGAGCAGTTCTTC.

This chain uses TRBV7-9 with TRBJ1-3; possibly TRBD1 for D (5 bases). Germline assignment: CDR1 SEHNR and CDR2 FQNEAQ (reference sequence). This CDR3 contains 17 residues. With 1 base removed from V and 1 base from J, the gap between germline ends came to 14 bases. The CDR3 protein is CASSLGGAGRSGNTIYF. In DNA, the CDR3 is TGTGCCAGCAGCTTAGGTGGCGCAGGGAGGTCTGGAAACACCATATATTTT.

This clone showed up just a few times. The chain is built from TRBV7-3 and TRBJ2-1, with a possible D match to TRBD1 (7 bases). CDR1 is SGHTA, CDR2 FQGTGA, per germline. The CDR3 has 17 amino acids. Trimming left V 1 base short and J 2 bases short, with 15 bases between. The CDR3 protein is CASSLRGGQEAYNEQFF. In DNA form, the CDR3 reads TGTGCCAGCAGCTTAAGGGGAGGACAGGAGGCCTACAATGAGCAGTTCTTC. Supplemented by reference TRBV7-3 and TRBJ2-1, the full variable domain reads GAGVSQTPSNKVTEKGKYVELRCDPISGHTALYWYRQSLGQGPEFLIYFQGTGAADDSGLPNDRFFAVRPEGSVSTLKIQRTERGDSAVYLCASSLRGGQEAYNEQFFGPGTRLTVL.

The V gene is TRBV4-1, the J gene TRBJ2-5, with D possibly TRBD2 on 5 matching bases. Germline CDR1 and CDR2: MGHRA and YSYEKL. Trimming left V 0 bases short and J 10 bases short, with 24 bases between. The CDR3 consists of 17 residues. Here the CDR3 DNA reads TGCGCCAGCAGCCAAGATAAAGGGCCGATCGGCCTCGGGGACCAGTACTTC. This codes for CASSQDKGPIGLGDQYF.

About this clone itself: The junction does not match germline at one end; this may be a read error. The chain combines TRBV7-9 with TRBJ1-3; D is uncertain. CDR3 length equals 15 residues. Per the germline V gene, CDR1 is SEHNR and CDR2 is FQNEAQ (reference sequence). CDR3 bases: TGTTCCAGCAGCTTCAGCTCAGGCTCTGGAAACACCATATATTTT. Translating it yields CSSSFSSGSGNTIYF.

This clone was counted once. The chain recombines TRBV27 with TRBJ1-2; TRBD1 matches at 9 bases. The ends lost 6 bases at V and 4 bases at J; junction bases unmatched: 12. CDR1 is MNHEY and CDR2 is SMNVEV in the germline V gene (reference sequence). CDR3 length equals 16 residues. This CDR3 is CASSPLWDRESYGYTF. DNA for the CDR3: TGTGCCAGCAGCCCACTTTGGGACAGGGAATCCTATGGCTACACCTTC.

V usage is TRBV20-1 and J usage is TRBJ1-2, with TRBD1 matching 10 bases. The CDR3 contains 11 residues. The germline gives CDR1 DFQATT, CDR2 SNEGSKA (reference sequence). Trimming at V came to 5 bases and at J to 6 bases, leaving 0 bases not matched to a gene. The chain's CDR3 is CSAGTGDGYTF. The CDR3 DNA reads TGCAGTGCTGGGACAGGGGATGGCTACACCTTC.

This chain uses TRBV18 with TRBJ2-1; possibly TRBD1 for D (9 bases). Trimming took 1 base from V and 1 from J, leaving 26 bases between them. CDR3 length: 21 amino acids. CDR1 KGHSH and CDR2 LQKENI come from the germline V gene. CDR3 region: CASSPLFDRGIGTRSYNEQFF. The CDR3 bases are TGTGCCAGCTCACCACTTTTTGACAGGGGGATTGGGACTAGATCCTACAATGAGCAGTTCTTC.

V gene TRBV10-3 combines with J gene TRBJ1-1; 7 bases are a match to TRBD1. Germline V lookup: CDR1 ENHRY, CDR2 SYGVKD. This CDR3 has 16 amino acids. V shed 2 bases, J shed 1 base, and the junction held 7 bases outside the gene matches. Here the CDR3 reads CAISEAGTAKNTEAFF. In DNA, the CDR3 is TGTGCCATCAGTGAGGCGGGGACAGCGAAGAACACTGAAGCTTTCTTT.

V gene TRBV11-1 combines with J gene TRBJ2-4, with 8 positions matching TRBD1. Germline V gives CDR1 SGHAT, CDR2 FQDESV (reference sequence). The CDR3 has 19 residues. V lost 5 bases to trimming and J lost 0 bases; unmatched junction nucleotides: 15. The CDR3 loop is CASSVWTGIGGIAKNIQYF. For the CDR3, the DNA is TGTGCCAGCAGCGTATGGACAGGGATTGGGGGAATAGCCAAAAACATTCAGTACTTC.